A selection of T cell receptor beta chains follows, all from one sample in a study of blood T cell repertoires in COVID-19. Sequencing used immunoSEQ multiplex PCR; TCRdb keeps in-frame clones, though not all of them. The repertoire holds 95,000 to 150,000 clones, with approximately 80% as singletons. Input material: peripheral blood. The origin of the receptors is a man between 35 and 55 years old with active or convalescent COVID-19. The CDR3 runs from the conserved cysteine through the conserved F or W. Each record gives: D gene, J gene, clone size, V gene, CDR3 DNA, CDR3 protein. A D gene is named only where the DNA matches it firmly. Expanded clones are given a class, and other clones once, few, many or no size at all.

TRBD1 TRBJ1-2 NA TRBV24-1 TGTGCCACCAGTGACTCGGGACCGGGACAGCAAAGGGACTACACCTTC CATSDSGPGQQRDYTF
NA TRBJ2-3 NA TRBV3-1/TRBV3-2 TGTGCCAGCAGCCAAGGTGGGGCGGCTAGCACAGATACGCAGTATTTT CASSQGGAASTDTQYF
NA TRBJ2-5 NA TRBV20-1 TGCAGTGCTAGACGTGAGACCCAGTACTTC CSARRETQYF
NA TRBJ1-2 NA TRBV29-1 TGCAGCGTTGGTTCCGGGGATGGCTACACCTTC CSVGSGDGYTF
NA TRBJ1-1 NA TRBV6-5 TGTGCCAGCAGTTTCGTCGGGGTGAACACTGAAGCTTTCTTT CASSFVGVNTEAFF
TRBD1 TRBJ1-3 NA TRBV14 TGTGCCAGCAGCCAGTACGGACAGGGGGCTTTTGGAAACACCATATATTTT CASSQYGQGAFGNTIYF
TRBD1 TRBJ2-5 once TRBV24-1 TGTGCCACCAGTGGCCGGGACAGGGACCTAGAGACCCAGTACTTC CATSGRDRDLETQYF
NA TRBJ2-1 NA TRBV19 TGTGCCAGTAGATTCCTTCCGGGACAAGTAAACAATGAGCAGTTCTTC CASRFLPGQVNNEQFF
NA TRBJ2-3 NA TRBV5-1 TGCGCCAGCCTCGGGACACCCGGCGATACGCAGTATTTT CASLGTPGDTQYF
TRBD1 TRBJ1-4 NA TRBV29-1 TGCAGCGTCAGGGGGGCTAATGAAAAACTGTTTTTT CSVRGANEKLFF
TRBD1 TRBJ2-2 NA TRBV5-5 TGTGCCAGCAGATCGACAGGGCTGGTCGCCGGGGAGCTGTTTTTT CASRSTGLVAGELFF
TRBD1 TRBJ2-7 NA TRBV18 TGTGCCAGCTCACCGGACAGGGTGTACGAGCAGTACTTC CASSPDRVYEQYF
NA TRBJ1-2 NA TRBV6-5 TGTGCCAGCACTGCTGTCCGGGACACCTATGGCTACACCTTC CASTAVRDTYGYTF
NA TRBJ1-2 NA TRBV27 TGTGCCAGCAGTTTATCGGGAGAGAACTATGGCTACACCTTC CASSLSGENYGYTF
NA TRBJ1-1 NA TRBV6-5 TGTGCCAGCAGTCATAGCGAAATGAACACTGAAGCTTTCTTT CASSHSEMNTEAFF
TRBD2 TRBJ2-5 NA TRBV7-3 TGTGCCAGCAGCTCACAAGGCCCGGCCGGGACTAGCGGGGTTGAGACCCAGTACTTC CASSSQGPAGTSGVETQYF
TRBD1 TRBJ2-7 few TRBV5-4 TGTGCCAGCAGCCCACCGGGACAGGGCGAAGCTAGGGAGCAGTACTTC CASSPPGQGEAREQYF
TRBD1 TRBJ2-7 NA TRBV30 TGTGCCTGGGCGACAGGGGGCTCCTACGAGCAGTACTTC CAWATGGSYEQYF
TRBD1 TRBJ1-3 NA TRBV7-9 TGTGCCAGCAGCCCCGGACAGGGTGTCTCTGGAAACACCATATATTTT CASSPGQGVSGNTIYF
NA TRBJ1-1 NA TRBV11-3 TGTGCCAGCAGCTTGGGACACATGAACACTGAAGCTTTCTTT CASSLGHMNTEAFF
NA TRBJ1-1 NA TRBV10-3 TGTGCCATCAGTGAAGGGGATTACGGTCTTGAAGCTTTCTTT CAISEGDYGLEAFF
NA TRBJ1-1 NA TRBV29-1 TGCAGCGCCCTATACCCCCCGGGGAACACTGAAGCTTTCTTT CSALYPPGNTEAFF
NA TRBJ1-2 NA TRBV6-5 TGTGCCAGCTCAAACGCGGGGGGTTCGTATGGCTACACCTTC CASSNAGGSYGYTF
NA TRBJ1-1 NA TRBV28 TGTGCCAGCAGCCGCGGACAAGCGAACACTGAAGCTTTCTTT CASSRGQANTEAFF
TRBD1 TRBJ1-1 few TRBV9 TGTGCCAGCAGCAGGGGGCTCGGTGAAGCTTTCTTT CASSRGLGEAFF
NA TRBJ1-2 NA TRBV2 TGTGCCAGCAGCATCCTACAGGGAACTGGCTACACCTTC CASSILQGTGYTF
TRBD2 TRBJ2-5 NA TRBV11-2 TGTGCCAGCAGCTTAGCAAGCCTGATAGCGGGGACGGAGACCCAGTACTTC CASSLASLIAGTETQYF
NA TRBJ2-1 few TRBV4-1 TGCGCCAGCAGCCCCGAGGGTAGCTCCTACAATGAGCAGTTCTTC CASSPEGSSYNEQFF
NA TRBJ1-5 NA TRBV6-5 TGTGCCAGCAGTCACGATGCAGGGAACAATCAGCCCCAGCATTTT CASSHDAGNNQPQHF
NA TRBJ2-3 NA TRBV27 TGTGCCAGCAGCTTTACAGTTACAGATACGCAGTATTTT CASSFTVTDTQYF
NA TRBJ2-2 NA TRBV5-1 TGCGCCAGCCAAAGAGAGGGGGTGACCGGGGAGCTGTTTTTT CASQREGVTGELFF
NA TRBJ2-7 NA TRBV2 TGTGCCAGCAGTGGAACAGCGGTTGGGCAGTACTTC CASSGTAVGQYF
NA TRBJ1-3 few TRBV28 TGTGCCAGCAGCATGACGGGGGGCTCTGGAAACACCATATATTTT CASSMTGGSGNTIYF
NA TRBJ1-3 once TRBV30 TGTGCCTGGATCCGGACAAGCTCTGGAAACACCATATATTTT CAWIRTSSGNTIYF
NA TRBJ1-6 NA TRBV3-1/TRBV3-2 TGTGCCAGCAGCCAAGCCCGTGGGCTCCTTAATTCACCCCTCCACTTT CASSQARGLLNSPLHF
NA TRBJ2-2 NA TRBV9 TGTGCCAGCAGCCCCGGTCAGGGGATGACTTACACCCTCACCGGGGAGCTGTTTTTT CASSPGQGMTYTLTGELFF
NA TRBJ2-3 NA TRBV7-3 TGTGCCAGCAGCTTAAATTCAGGAGGAGGCACAGATACGCAGTATTTT CASSLNSGGGTDTQYF
TRBD2 TRBJ2-1 medium-sized TRBV9 TGTGCCAGCAGCGTAGGAATTAGCGGGACAAACAATGAGCAGTTCTTC CASSVGISGTNNEQFF
NA TRBJ1-2 NA TRBV9 TGTGCCAGCAGCGAGAGGGACACCTTC CASSERDTF
TRBD2 TRBJ2-1 once TRBV12-3/TRBV12-4 TGTGCCAGCCGGCGGGGGGGTTACAATGAGCAGTTCTTC CASRRGGYNEQFF
NA TRBJ2-3 once TRBV6-5 TGTGCCAGCAGTCCAATCGGTACAGATACGCAGTATTTT CASSPIGTDTQYF
TRBD1 TRBJ1-2 NA TRBV19 TGTGCCAGTAGTATAGTAACAGGGGCGGGCTATGGCTACACCTTC CASSIVTGAGYGYTF
NA TRBJ2-2 NA TRBV24-1 TGTGCCACCAGTGCTAGTTCGAACACCGGGGAGCTGTTTTTT CATSASSNTGELFF
NA TRBJ1-2 NA TRBV15 TGTGCCACCAGCAGAGATCCCCAGGGCATAGGCTATGGCTACACCTTC CATSRDPQGIGYGYTF
NA TRBJ1-4 NA TRBV28 TGTGCCAGCAGTTTAGCCGAGTATAATGAAAAACTGTTTTTT CASSLAEYNEKLFF
TRBD1 TRBJ2-1 NA TRBV15 TGTGCCACCAGCAGAGATAGGGACAGGGGGCTTAATGAGCAGTTCTTC CATSRDRDRGLNEQFF
NA TRBJ1-1 few TRBV27 TGTGCCAGCCAGGGTTACACTGAAGCTTTCTTT CASQGYTEAFF
NA TRBJ1-2 once TRBV15 TGTGCCACCAGCAAAGAAAAGACGGGGTTTACCTATGGCTACACCTTC CATSKEKTGFTYGYTF
TRBD2 TRBJ2-7 NA TRBV5-4 TGTGCCAGCAGCTTGCCTAGCGGGGGGGAGCAGTACTTC CASSLPSGGEQYF
TRBD2 TRBJ2-3 NA TRBV16 TGTGCCAGCAGCCCCCAGCGGGGGACTCACACAGATACGCAGTATTTT CASSPQRGTHTDTQYF
NA TRBJ1-3 NA TRBV9 TGTGCCAGCAGCGCGGGTAACTCTGGAAACACCATATATTTT CASSAGNSGNTIYF
TRBD1 TRBJ2-3 few TRBV14 TGTGCCAGCAGCTCACAGGGGGACAGCCTCGCAGATACGCAGTATTTT CASSSQGDSLADTQYF
NA TRBJ2-7 once TRBV4-2 TGTGCCAGCAGCCAAGGACTGTACTACGAGCAGTACTTC CASSQGLYYEQYF
TRBD1 TRBJ1-1 NA TRBV10-3 TGTGCCATCAGTGAGTCATGGGACAGGAACACTGAAGCTTTCTTT CAISESWDRNTEAFF